These T cell receptor beta chains were read from a single sample in a study of CD8+ T cells in alopecia areata. Using immunoSEQ multiplex PCR, the repertoire was profiled, and TCRdb retains in-frame clones only, with some absent. The sample has tens of thousands of clones; around 45% are singletons. Sequenced material: CD8+ T cells sorted from blood, taken at roughly week 36, from a patient treated with tofacitinib. These receptors originate from a human donor with alopecia areata. Each CDR3 is given without its conserved first and last residue. Fields, in order: J gene, V gene, CDR3 protein.

TRBJ2-1,TRBV29-1,SVTEGEASYNEQF
TRBJ2-7,TRBV25-1,ASSGGYEQY
TRBJ2-3,TRBV9,ASSPGLAGGPTDTQY
TRBJ2-4,TRBV15,ATSRVRQVKNIQY
TRBJ2-7,TRBV29-1,SVALGGAYEQY
TRBJ2-7,TRBV6-6,ASSYSSEQY
TRBJ2-1,TRBV5-1,ASSQEGSNEQF
TRBJ2-7,TRBV28,ASSLLVAGGPQY
TRBJ2-1,TRBV4-3,ASREGGQPFNEQF
TRBJ1-2,TRBV7-2,ASSLRPGRQLYGYT
TRBJ2-1,TRBV29-1,SGGRSEQF
TRBJ1-5,TRBV9,ASSPWDSNQPQH
TRBJ2-5,TRBV11-2,ASSLGSGGGETQY
TRBJ2-7,TRBV9,ASSGDSYEQY
TRBJ2-7,TRBV5-6,ASSFRSFSYEQY
TRBJ2-7,TRBV4-2,ASSLAGRRGEQY
TRBJ2-7,TRBV27,ASSLSIPGGSYEQY
TRBJ2-7,TRBV30,AWSFAGPYEQY
TRBJ2-7,TRBV4-1,ASSQRISYEQY
TRBJ2-7,TRBV27,ASSLSWRDSSYEQY
TRBJ2-1,TRBV27,ASSPRGAYNEQF
TRBJ2-6,TRBV9,ASSPGSHSGANVLT
TRBJ1-2,TRBV7-3,ASSFGSGYGYT
TRBJ2-7,TRBV9,ASSVGQAAYEQY
TRBJ1-1,TRBV30,AWSIVNTEAF
TRBJ2-7,TRBV29-1,SIRTGGSYEQY
TRBJ2-1,TRBV29-1,SVPGLAGNEQF